The sequence of this T cell receptor beta chain was determined in a study of cytomegalovirus exposure and HLA in healthy donors. Overall study results and limits: Published work reported that the classifier diagnosed cytomegalovirus status with high specificity and sensitivity. A later analysis showed that HLA-associated TCR beta chains had undergone more clonal expansion than equally common others.

Both 60 Vbeta primers and 13 Jbeta primers went into the PCR. Original processing methods: The count from a later analysis was 60 million to 85 million unique TCR beta chains, 9.5 million to 11 million of them shared. The assay was immunoSEQ multiplex PCR, and TCRdb's table has in-frame clones only and misses some. V, J and clone size reflect that table, while D and trimming were determined from the DNA. The sample carries some 180,000 clones, just over 75% recorded once. Germline V lookup: CDR1 MDHEN, CDR2 SYDVKM. V was shortened by 7 bases and J by 3 bases, with 15 bases between the two germline ends. The CDR3 has 14 amino acids. As regards this clone: What it binds is unknown.

The rearrangement uses TRBV28 and TRBJ1-1; the D is unclear. The sample comprised PBMCs. This TCR derives from a man between 18 and 29 years old in good health and CMV-seronegative. CDR3 sequence (DNA): TGTGCCAGCATCTCACAAGGAGATTACACTGAAGCTTTCTTT. It encodes CASISQGDYTEAFF.